This T cell receptor (beta chain) comes out of a study of T-cell reconstitution after alpha-beta-depleted transplantation in children (TCRdb year 2016). Regarding the research as a whole: Using TCR repertoire profiling, the study followed T-cell immune reconstitution in a quantitative way in children after TCRalphabeta/CD19-depleted allogeneic hematopoietic cell transplantation.

Libraries came from PCR. The reads were generated on an Illumina HiSeq 2500. Molecular barcoding was employed in the preparation of TCR libraries, with unique molecular identifiers being used to normalize TCRbeta repertoire quantification. TCRdb passed the public sequencing reads through fastp at Q25 and MiXCR, retaining productive beta sequences. Entries are consolidated by CDR3 protein sequence, retaining the most common genes and DNA. The sample table records roughly 500,000 distinct CDR3 sequences; about 30% of these occur just once. The biggest ten clones account for 2% to 3% of the sample. As for this clonotype: Its antigen is not yet known. Base qualities are not provided; no much larger clone lies one nucleotide away.

The sequencing used PBMCs from the stem cell graft donor, collected from the stem cell graft. This TCR was sampled from a human donor who donated a stem cell graft to a child with aplastic anemia.

For the CDR3, the sequence is CSARGSAPLGTQYF. The DNA sequence reads TGCAGTGCTAGAGGTTCGGCCCCGCTTGGGACCCAGTACTTC. The V gene is TRBV20-1 and the J gene is TRBJ2-5; the D segment cannot be called with confidence. Trimming costs V 1 base and J 7 bases, and their ends lie 16 bases apart. CDR1 and CDR2 are read off the germline V gene (reference sequence) as DFQATT and SNEGSKA. The CDR3 sequence holds 14 residues, the cysteine and phenylalanine included. Only the CDR3 DNA is retained, 42 bases long and in frame from the first base.